This note documents a single T cell receptor (beta chain) sequence. Not a single patient had been given any form of treatment at any point before undergoing thyroid surgery. The data derive from a study of metastatic and nonmetastatic thyroid tumors. This CDR3 is 15 amino acids long. Losses at the gene ends were 3 bases for V and 1 base for J; bases not matched to a gene: 1. The V gene's germline CDR1 is SGHDN and CDR2 FVKESK. TCRdb re-called the PCR reads with MiXCR. The sample has roughly 7,200 clones, about two fifths seen once. The TCR comes from a female donor with papillary thyroid cancer or a benign thyroid nodule (not recorded which). Some clones in this sample may be carry-over from other donors' samples. The sample taken for sequencing was tumor tissue. This chain connects TRBV14 to TRBJ1-5; the match to TRBD1 covers 9 bases. The CDR3 DNA is TGTGCCAGCAGCCATGGGACAGGGAGCAATCAGCCCCAGCATTTT. Translation gives CASSHGTGSNQPQHF. Combining the CDR3 with reference TRBV14 and TRBJ1-5 gives the whole variable domain EAGVTQFPSHSVIEKGQTVTLRCDPISGHDNLYWYRRVMGKEIKFLLHFVKESKQDESGMPNNRFLAERTGGTYSTLKVQPAELEDSGVYFCASSHGTGSNQPQHFGDGTRLSIL.